Below, 17 T cell receptor beta chains from the same sample are listed, as sequenced in a study of T cells in Graves' hyperthyroidism and ophthalmopathy. Regions amplified from RNA transcripts were the TCR beta CDR3 regions. HTBI primers were used for first-round RT-PCR of the TCR CDR3. From the multiplex PCR reads, TCRdb called clonotypes with MiXCR, one entry per CDR3 protein. Here the sample spans about 180,000 distinct CDR3 sequences, around 15% being singletons. The specimen sequenced was blood. Source of these receptors: a woman in her fifties or sixties with Graves' hyperthyroidism.

This clonotype was detected only a few times. The rearrangement joins TRBV7-3 to TRBJ2-5; D call uncertain. This CDR3 region has 13 residues. Germline-derived CDR1 and CDR2 are SGHTA and FQGTGA. The ends were cut back, 7 bases at V and 2 bases at J, with 11 bases in the middle. The CDR3 DNA reads as TGTGCCAGCACCTCTCTACGTCAAGAGACCCAGTACTTC. Its translation: CASTSLRQETQYF.

In DNA form, the CDR3 reads TGCGCCAGCAGCCAAGTCGGCGTAGGCGGGGGAGGAACAGATACGCAGTATTTT. Translated, it gives CASSQVGVGGGGTDTQYF. This chain uses TRBV4-1 with TRBJ2-3; 7 nucleotides agree with TRBD2. The CDR3 contains 18 residues. With 1 base clipped from V and 3 bases from J, the junction kept 13 bases outside the gene matches. The germline V gene encodes CDR1 MGHRA and CDR2 YSYEKL.

The table lists this clonotype with many counts. The chain couples TRBV5-8 to TRBJ2-2; 9 nucleotides align to TRBD1. Germline assignment: CDR1 SGHTS and CDR2 YDEGEE. The V and J ends lost 3 bases and 5 bases, in that order; junction bases with no gene match: 11. The CDR3 is 17 amino acids. As DNA, the CDR3 is TGTGCCAGCAGCTCACACCTCGGGACAGGGATAACCGGGGAGCTGTTTTTT. Protein: CASSSHLGTGITGELFF.

There are a few counts of this clonotype. The chain uses TRBV24-1 and TRBJ2-3; a weak D match, TRBD1 (6 bases). Deletions cut 6 bases from V and 1 base from J, with 7 bases between. This CDR3 contains 13 residues. The V gene's germline CDR1 is KGHDR and CDR2 SFDVKD. CDR3 protein: CATSNRGTDTQYF. CDR3 nucleotide sequence: TGTGCCACCAGTAACAGGGGCACAGATACGCAGTATTTT.

The V call is TRBV5-6, the J call TRBJ1-1; no clear D. Germline loops: CDR1 SGHDT, CDR2 YYEEEE. The V end lost 1 base, the J end lost 1 base, and 11 bases lay between the germline ends. The CDR3 has 15 amino acids. The CDR3 reads CASSLSYKGNTEAFF. DNA for the CDR3: TGTGCCAGCAGCTTGTCCTATAAGGGGAACACTGAAGCTTTCTTT.

The sample holds many counts of this clonotype. CDR3: CSAPEGNYGYTF. The DNA for the CDR3 is TGCAGCGCCCCCGAGGGTAACTATGGCTACACCTTC. V is TRBV29-1 and J is TRBJ1-2, with D hard to call. The V gene lost 7 bases and the J gene lost 1 base, with 10 bases spanning the gap. Germline assignment: CDR1 SQVTM and CDR2 ANQGSEA. This CDR3 has 12 residues.

The sample holds many counts of this clonotype. The chain combines TRBV9 with TRBJ1-1, with D hard to call. Germline loops: CDR1 SGDLS, CDR2 YYNGEE. Trimming took 2 bases from V and 0 from J, leaving 11 bases between them. The CDR3 runs to 15 residues. The DNA of the CDR3 is TGTGCCAGCAGCGTCCTGGAAAATCTGAACACTGAAGCTTTCTTT. This gives the protein CASSVLENLNTEAFF. The complete variable domain, with remaining parts taken from reference TRBV9 and TRBJ1-1, reads DSGVTQTPKHLITATGQRVTLRCSPRSGDLSVYWYQQSLDQGLQFLIQYYNGEERAKGNILERFSAQQFPDLHSELNLSSLELGDSALYFCASSVLENLNTEAFFGQGTRLTVV.

This clonotype was seen more than once but under ten times. The gene calls are TRBV24-1 and TRBJ1-4; D gene ambiguous. The CDR3 has 15 residues. The V and J ends lost 0 bases and 2 bases respectively, with 6 bases between them. Per the germline V gene, CDR1 is KGHDR and CDR2 is SFDVKD. The CDR3 DNA is TGTGCCACCAGTGATTTGGGGCAGACTAATGAAAAACTGTTTTTT. Protein sequence: CATSDLGQTNEKLFF.

As for this clonotype: This sequence may be a read error, since a much larger clone differs from it by one base. V is TRBV3-1 and J is TRBJ2-2, with D tentatively TRBD2 (5 bases). The CDR3 runs 12 residues. Per the germline V gene, CDR1 is LGHDT and CDR2 is YNNKEL (reference sequence). V lost 6 bases to trimming and J lost 6 bases, with 8 bases between them. CDR3: CASREGPGELFF. In DNA form, the CDR3 reads TGTGCCAGCAGAGAGGGTCCCGGGGAGCTGTTTTTT.

This clonotype was detected ten times or more. The CDR3 sequence: CASSVGLAGAARTDTQYF. Here the CDR3 DNA reads TGTGCCAGCAGCGTAGGCCTAGCGGGGGCCGCCCGCACAGATACGCAGTATTTT. The J gene is TRBJ2-3, the V gene TRBV9; TRBD2 matches at 10 bases. Germline assignment: CDR1 SGDLS and CDR2 YYNGEE. J lost 1 base, V lost 0 bases, and 8 bases had no gene match. This CDR3 comprises 18 residues.

This clonotype was seen ten or more times. The chain is built from TRBV6-2 or TRBV6-3 and TRBJ1-2; 8 nucleotides agree with TRBD1. Losses at the gene ends were 6 bases for V and 1 base for J; bases not matched to a gene: 4. This CDR3 is 14 amino acids long. CDR1 and CDR2 (germline): MNHEY, SVGEGT. The CDR3 region is CASSPGQDNYGYTF. The CDR3 coding sequence is TGTGCCAGCAGCCCGGGACAGGATAACTATGGCTACACCTTC.

The chain is built from TRBV5-4 and TRBJ1-2; no clear D. The CDR3 consists of 14 residues. V was clipped by 3 bases and J by 4 bases, with 13 bases between them. Germline CDR1 and CDR2: SGHNT and YYREEE (reference sequence). In DNA form, the CDR3 reads TGTGCCAGCAGCTCTCGGACTGAGTTCTATGGCTACACCTTC. Protein sequence: CASSSRTEFYGYTF.

Comments on this clonotype: This could be a read error, since a much larger clone is one nucleotide away. This chain joins TRBV11-2 and TRBJ1-4; D gene ambiguous. The CDR3 has 14 residues. Per the germline V gene, CDR1 is SGHAT and CDR2 is FQNNGV. V was shortened by 1 base and J by 7 bases, with 10 bases between the two germline ends. The chain's CDR3 is CASSLVAVGEKLFF. In DNA, the CDR3 is TGTGCCAGCAGCTTAGTTGCGGTAGGTGAAAAACTGTTTTTT.

The chain employs TRBV19 and TRBJ2-2; D possibly corresponds to TRBD2 (5 bases). This CDR3 comprises 12 residues. Germline values: CDR1 LNHDA, CDR2 SQIVND (reference sequence). Trimming took 10 bases from V and 7 from J, leaving 13 bases between them. This CDR3 is CATHTRVGELFF. The CDR3 region has the DNA TGTGCCACCCATACTAGGGTCGGGGAGCTGTTTTTT.

This clonotype was observed a handful of times. The rearrangement joins TRBV7-8 to TRBJ2-5; D remains ambiguous. With 0 bases removed from V and 1 base from J, the gap between germline ends came to 12 bases. Germline V lookup: CDR1 SGHVS, CDR2 FQNEAQ. The CDR3 loop spans 16 amino acids. The CDR3 region is CASSLASATFQETQYF. For the CDR3, the DNA is TGTGCCAGCAGCTTAGCTTCTGCGACTTTCCAAGAGACCCAGTACTTC.

This clonotype occurred many times. CDR3 in DNA: TGCAGTGCTAGACCGGGACACCTTAATGAAAAACTGTTTTTT. This gives the protein CSARPGHLNEKLFF. The chain is built from TRBV20-1 and TRBJ1-4; D may be TRBD1 (6 bases). Germline lookup yields CDR1 DFQATT and CDR2 SNEGSKA (reference sequence). Trimming cost V 2 bases and J 4 bases, with 11 bases left between them. The CDR3 length is 14 residues.

This clonotype has ten or more counts. The CDR3: CASGGWTDTQYF. The CDR3 DNA reads TGTGCCAGCGGGGGTTGGACAGATACGCAGTATTTT. The genes are TRBV27 and TRBJ2-3; D might be TRBD1 or TRBD2, each matching 5 bases. The CDR3 has 12 amino acids. V was cut by 8 bases and J by 3 bases, with 9 bases left in between. Germline CDR1 MNHEY, CDR2 SMNVEV (reference sequence).